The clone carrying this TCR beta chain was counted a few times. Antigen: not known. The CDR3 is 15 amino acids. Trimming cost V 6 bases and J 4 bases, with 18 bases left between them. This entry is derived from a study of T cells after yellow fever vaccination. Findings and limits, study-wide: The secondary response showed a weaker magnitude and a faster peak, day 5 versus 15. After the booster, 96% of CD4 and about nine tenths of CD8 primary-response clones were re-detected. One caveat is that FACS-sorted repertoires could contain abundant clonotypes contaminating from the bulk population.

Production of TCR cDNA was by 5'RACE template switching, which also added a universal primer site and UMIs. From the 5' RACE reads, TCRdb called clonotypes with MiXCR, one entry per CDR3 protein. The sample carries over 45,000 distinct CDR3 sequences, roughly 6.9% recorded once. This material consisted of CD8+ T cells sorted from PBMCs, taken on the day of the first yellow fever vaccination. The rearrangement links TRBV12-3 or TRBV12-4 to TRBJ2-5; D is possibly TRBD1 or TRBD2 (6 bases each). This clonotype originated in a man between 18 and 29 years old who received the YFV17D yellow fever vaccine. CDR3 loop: CASSRGGLEVETQYF. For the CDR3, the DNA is TGTGCCAGCAGCCGTGGGGGGCTAGAGGTAGAGACCCAGTACTTC.